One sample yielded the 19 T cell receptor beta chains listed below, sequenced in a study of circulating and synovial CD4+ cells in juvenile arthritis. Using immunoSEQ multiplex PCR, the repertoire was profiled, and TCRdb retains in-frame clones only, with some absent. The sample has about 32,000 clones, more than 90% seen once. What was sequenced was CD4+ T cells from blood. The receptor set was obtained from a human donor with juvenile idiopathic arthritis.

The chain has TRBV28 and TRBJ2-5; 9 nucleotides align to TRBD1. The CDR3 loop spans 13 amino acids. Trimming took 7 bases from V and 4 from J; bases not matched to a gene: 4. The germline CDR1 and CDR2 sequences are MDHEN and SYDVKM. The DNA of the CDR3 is TGTGCCAGCACTACAGGGGGCCCAGAGACCCAGTACTTC. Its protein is CASTTGGPETQYF.

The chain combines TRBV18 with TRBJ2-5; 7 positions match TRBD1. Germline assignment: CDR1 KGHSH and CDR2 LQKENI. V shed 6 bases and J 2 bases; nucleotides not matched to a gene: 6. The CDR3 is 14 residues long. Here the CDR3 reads CASSPGTDQETQYF. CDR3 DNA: TGTGCCAGCTCCCCCGGGACAGATCAAGAGACCCAGTACTTC. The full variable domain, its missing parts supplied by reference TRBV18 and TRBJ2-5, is NAGVMQNPRHLVRRRGQEARLRCSPMKGHSHVYWYRQLPEEGLKFMVYLQKENIIDESGMPKERFSAEFPKEGPSILRIQQVVRGDSAAYFCASSPGTDQETQYFGPGTRLLVL.

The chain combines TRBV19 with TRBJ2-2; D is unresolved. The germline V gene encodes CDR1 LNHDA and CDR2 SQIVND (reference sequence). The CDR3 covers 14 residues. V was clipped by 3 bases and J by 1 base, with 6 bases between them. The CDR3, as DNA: TGTGCCAGTAGTATGAGGAAGAACACCGGGGAGCTGTTTTTT. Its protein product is CASSMRKNTGELFF.

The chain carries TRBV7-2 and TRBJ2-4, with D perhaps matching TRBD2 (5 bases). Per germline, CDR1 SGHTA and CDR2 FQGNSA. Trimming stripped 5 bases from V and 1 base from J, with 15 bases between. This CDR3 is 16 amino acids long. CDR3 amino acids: CASSPSSGLAKNIQYF. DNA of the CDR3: TGTGCCAGCAGCCCTAGCTCTGGGTTGGCCAAAAACATTCAGTACTTC.

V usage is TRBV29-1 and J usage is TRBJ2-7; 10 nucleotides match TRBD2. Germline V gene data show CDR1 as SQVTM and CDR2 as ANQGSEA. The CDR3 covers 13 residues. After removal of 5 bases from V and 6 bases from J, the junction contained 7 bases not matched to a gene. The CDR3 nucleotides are TGCAGCGTTCAGCGGGGGGGGCAGGGCGAGCAGTACTTC. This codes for CSVQRGGQGEQYF.

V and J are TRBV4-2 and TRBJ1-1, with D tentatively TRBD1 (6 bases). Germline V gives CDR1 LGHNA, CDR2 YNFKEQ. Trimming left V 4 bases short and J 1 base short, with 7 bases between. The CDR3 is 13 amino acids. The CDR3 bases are TGTGCCAGCAGCCGACAGGCGAACACTGAAGCTTTCTTT. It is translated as CASSRQANTEAFF.

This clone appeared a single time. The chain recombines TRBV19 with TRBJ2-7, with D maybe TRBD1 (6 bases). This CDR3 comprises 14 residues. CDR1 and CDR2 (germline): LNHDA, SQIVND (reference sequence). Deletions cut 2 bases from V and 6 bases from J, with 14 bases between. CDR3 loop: CASSIRTDSAEQYF. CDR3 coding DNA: TGTGCCAGTAGTATAAGGACAGACTCTGCCGAGCAGTACTTC.

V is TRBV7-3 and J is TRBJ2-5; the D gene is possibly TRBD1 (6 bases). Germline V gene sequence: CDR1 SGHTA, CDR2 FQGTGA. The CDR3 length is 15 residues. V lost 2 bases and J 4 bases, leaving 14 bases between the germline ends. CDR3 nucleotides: TGTGCCAGCAGCTTATTTGGCACAGGGATAGAGACCCAGTACTTC. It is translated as CASSLFGTGIETQYF.

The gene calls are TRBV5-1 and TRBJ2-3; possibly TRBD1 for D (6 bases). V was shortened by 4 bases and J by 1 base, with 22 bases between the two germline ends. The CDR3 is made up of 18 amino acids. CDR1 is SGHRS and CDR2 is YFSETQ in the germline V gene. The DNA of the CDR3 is TGCGCCAGCAGCCGATCTTGGGTAGGGGGAGCGGGCACAGATACGCAGTATTTT. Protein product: CASSRSWVGGAGTDTQYF.

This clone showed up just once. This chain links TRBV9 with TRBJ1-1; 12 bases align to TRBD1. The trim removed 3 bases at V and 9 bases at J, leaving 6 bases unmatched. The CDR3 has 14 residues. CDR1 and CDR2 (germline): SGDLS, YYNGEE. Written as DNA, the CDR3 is TGTGCCAGCAGCGGAGCCGGGACAGGGGGCAAAGCTTTCTTT. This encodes CASSGAGTGGKAFF.

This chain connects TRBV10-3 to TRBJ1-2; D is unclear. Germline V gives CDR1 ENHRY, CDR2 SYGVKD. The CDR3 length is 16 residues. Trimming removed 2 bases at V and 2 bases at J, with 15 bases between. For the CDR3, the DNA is TGTGCCATCAGTGAGGGCGGAAACTACCCAAACTATGGCTACACCTTC. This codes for CAISEGGNYPNYGYTF.

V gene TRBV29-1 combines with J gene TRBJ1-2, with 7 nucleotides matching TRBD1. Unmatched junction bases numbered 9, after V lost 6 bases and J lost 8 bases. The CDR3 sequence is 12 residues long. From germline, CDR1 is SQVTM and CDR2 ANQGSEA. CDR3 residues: CSVDWTGEGYTF. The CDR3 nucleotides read TGCAGCGTCGACTGGACAGGTGAAGGCTACACCTTC.

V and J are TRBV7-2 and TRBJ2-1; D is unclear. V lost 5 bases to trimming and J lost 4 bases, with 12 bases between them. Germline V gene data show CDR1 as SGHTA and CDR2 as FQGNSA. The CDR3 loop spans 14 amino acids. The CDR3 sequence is CASSSRRVYNEQFF. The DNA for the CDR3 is TGTGCCAGCAGCAGTCGACGGGTGTACAATGAGCAGTTCTTC.

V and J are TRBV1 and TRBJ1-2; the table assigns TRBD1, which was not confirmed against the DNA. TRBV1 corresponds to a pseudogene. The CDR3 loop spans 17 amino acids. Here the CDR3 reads CTSSQDPGQGGFYGYTF. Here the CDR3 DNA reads TGCACCAGCAGCCAAGATCCCGGACAGGGGGGCTTCTATGGCTACACCTTC.

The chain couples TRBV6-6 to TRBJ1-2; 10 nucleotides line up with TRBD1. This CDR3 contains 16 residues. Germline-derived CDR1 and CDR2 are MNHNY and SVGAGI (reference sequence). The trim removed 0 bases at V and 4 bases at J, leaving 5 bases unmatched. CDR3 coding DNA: TGTGCCAGCAGTTACTCCGGACAGGGGGACCTCTATGGCTACACCTTC. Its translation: CASSYSGQGDLYGYTF.

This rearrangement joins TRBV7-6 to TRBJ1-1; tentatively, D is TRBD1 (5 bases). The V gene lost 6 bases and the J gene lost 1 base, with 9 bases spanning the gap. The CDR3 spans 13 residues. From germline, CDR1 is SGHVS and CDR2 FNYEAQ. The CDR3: CASSWTSNTEAFF. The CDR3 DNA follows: TGTGCCAGCAGTTGGACATCGAACACTGAAGCTTTCTTT.

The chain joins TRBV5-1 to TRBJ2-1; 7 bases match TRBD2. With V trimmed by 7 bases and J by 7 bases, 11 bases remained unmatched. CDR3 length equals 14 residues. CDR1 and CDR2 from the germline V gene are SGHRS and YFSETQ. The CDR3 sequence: CASEEASGRNEQFF. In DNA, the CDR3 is TGCGCCAGCGAGGAGGCTAGCGGTCGGAATGAGCAGTTCTTC.

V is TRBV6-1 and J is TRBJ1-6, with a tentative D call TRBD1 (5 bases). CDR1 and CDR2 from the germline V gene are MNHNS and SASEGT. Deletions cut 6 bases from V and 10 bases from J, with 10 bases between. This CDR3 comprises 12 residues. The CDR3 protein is CASRETVSPLHF. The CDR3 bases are TGTGCCAGCAGGGAGACAGTCTCACCCCTCCACTTT.

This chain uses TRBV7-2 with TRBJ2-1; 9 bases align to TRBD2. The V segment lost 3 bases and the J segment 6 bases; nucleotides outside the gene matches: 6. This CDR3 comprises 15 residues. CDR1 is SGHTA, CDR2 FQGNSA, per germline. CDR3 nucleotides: TGTGCCAGCAGCTTGGAGGCGGGGGGGCCCAATGAGCAGTTCTTC. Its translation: CASSLEAGGPNEQFF. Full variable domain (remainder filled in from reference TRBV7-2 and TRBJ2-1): GAGVSQSPSNKVTEKGKDVELRCDPISGHTALYWYRQSLGQGLEFLIYFQGNSAPDKSGLPSDRFSAERTGGSVSTLTIQRTQQEDSAVYLCASSLEAGGPNEQFFGPGTRLTVL.